The source of this TCR beta chain is a study of shared clonotypes between healthy human individuals. CDR1 is SGHRS, CDR2 YFSETQ, per germline. This CDR3 is 15 amino acids long. The V gene lost 0 bases and the J gene lost 9 bases, with 13 bases spanning the gap. Original processing methods: ImmunoSEQ supplied junction-only sequences lacking quality scores, so filtering was different. Sequenced by immunoSEQ multiplex PCR; TCRdb stores in-frame clones only, minus some. D and trimming come from the DNA, and the V and J calls and clone size come from that table. The data contain some 2.1 million clones, 85% to 95% of them singletons. Regarding this clone: Other DNA sequences in this sample translate to the same CDR3.

The rearrangement uses TRBV5-1 and TRBJ1-6, with D unclear. The sequencing sample was made of naive CD4+ T cells sorted from blood. Noted subset: CD45RA+ positively selected. The receptor was derived from a man in his late teens or twenties in good health. CDR3: CASSLEGSAGSPLHF. As DNA, the CDR3 is TGCGCCAGCAGCTTGGAGGGATCCGCCGGTTCACCCCTCCACTTT.